The present T cell receptor (beta chain) was sequenced within a study of CD8 T cells in ankylosing spondylitis. General study points: The study looked at matched synovial fluid samples from ankylosing spondylitis patients. Disease-linked clones were reported to be significantly enriched there. What appeared characteristic of ankylosing spondylitis blood was a TCR beta motif of about eight highly homologous variants. Previous work reported some of these motif variants in the synovial fluid and blood of reactive arthritis.

The TCR beta libraries were generated through quantitative 5'-RACE incorporating molecular barcodes. Using its own MiXCR run on the 5' RACE reads, TCRdb lists one record per CDR3 protein. The data contain 200,000 to 250,000 distinct CDR3 sequences, more than 25% of them singletons. Notes on this clonotype: Antigen specificity is unknown. A read error may produce the germline difference seen at one junction end.

There are 11 residues in the CDR3. Germline values: CDR1 MNHEY, CDR2 SVGAGI. The chain uses TRBV6-5 and TRBJ2-3; either TRBD1 or TRBD2 may fit D (5 bases each). Sequenced input: blood, either unsorted or a sorted T cell fraction (not recorded which). The receptor comes from a male donor with ankylosing spondylitis or in good health (not recorded which). This CDR3 is CSQNIGAGRDF. For the CDR3, the DNA is TGTTCTCAAAACATAGGGGCAGGGCGGGATTTT.